The sequence of this T cell receptor (beta chain) was determined in a study of blood T cells in healthy people across ages. Study conclusions and caveats: The fall in TCR beta diversity per million T cells was roughly linear with age.

Every sample had a minimum of 6 million PBMCs isolated. CDR3 length: 13 residues. Germline V lookup: CDR1 SGDLS, CDR2 YYNGEE. Trimming took off 3 bases at V and 5 bases at J, with 11 bases between the two ends. Together with a sample-barcoded 5' primer, a J-beta primer mix was included in a second PCR lasting about 7 to 11 cycles. Each cDNA molecule was tagged by a template-switch adaptor that had 12 random nucleotides. TCRdb re-analysed the 5' RACE reads in MiXCR, keeping a single row per CDR3 protein. The sample has over 700,000 distinct CDR3 sequences, 53% seen once. This clonotype has just a few counts. Antigen specificity is unknown.

Sequencing was done on a sample of blood. This TCR was recovered from a man older than 75 in good health. The chain recombines TRBV9 with TRBJ1-2, with D possibly TRBD1 on 5 matching bases. CDR3 amino acids: CASSGGEIYGYTF. Written as DNA, the CDR3 is TGTGCCAGCAGCGGAGGGGAGATTTATGGCTACACCTTC.